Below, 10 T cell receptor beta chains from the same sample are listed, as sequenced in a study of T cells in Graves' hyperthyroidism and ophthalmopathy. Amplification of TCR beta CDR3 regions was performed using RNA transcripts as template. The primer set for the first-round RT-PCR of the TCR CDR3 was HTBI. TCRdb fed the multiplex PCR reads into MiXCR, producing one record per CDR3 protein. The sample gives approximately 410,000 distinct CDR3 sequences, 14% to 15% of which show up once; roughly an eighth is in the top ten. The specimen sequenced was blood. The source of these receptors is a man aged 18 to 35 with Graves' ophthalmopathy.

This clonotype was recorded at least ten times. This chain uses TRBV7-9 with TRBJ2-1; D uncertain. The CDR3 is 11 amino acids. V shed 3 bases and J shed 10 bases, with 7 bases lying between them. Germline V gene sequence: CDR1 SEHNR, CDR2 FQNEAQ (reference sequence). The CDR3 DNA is TGTGCCAGCAGCTTCGGTACAGAGCAGTTCTTC. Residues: CASSFGTEQFF.

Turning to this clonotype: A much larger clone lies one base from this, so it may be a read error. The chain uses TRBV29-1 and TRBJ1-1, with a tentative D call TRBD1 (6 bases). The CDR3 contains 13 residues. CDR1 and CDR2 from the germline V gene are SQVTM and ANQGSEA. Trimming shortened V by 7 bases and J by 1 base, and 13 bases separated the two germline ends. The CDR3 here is CSATRGPNTEAFF. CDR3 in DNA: TGCAGCGCAACGCGGGGGCCGAACACTGAAGCTTTCTTT.

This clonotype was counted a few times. The CDR3 spells CASSQVLAGAKNIQYF. The CDR3 nucleotides are TGTGCCAGCAGCCAAGTTCTAGCAGGAGCCAAAAACATTCAGTACTTC. The genes are TRBV14 and TRBJ2-4; D is possibly TRBD2 (5 bases). CDR1 is SGHDN, CDR2 FVKESK, per germline. The CDR3 has 16 residues. The V end was cut by 1 base, the J end by 0 bases, with 10 bases between.

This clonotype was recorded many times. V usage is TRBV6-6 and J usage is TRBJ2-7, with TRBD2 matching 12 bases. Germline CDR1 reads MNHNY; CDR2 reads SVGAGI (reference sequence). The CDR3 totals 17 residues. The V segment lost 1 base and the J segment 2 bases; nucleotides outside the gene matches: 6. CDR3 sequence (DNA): TGTGCCAGCAGTTACTTAACGGGACTAGCGGGCCCCTACGAGCAGTACTTC. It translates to CASSYLTGLAGPYEQYF.

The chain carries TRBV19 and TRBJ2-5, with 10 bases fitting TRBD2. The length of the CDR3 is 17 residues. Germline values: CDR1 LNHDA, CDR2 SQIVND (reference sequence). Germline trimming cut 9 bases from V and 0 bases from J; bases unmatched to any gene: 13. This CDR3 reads CASNGASGGLYQETQYF. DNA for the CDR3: TGTGCCAGCAATGGGGCTAGCGGGGGCTTGTACCAAGAGACCCAGTACTTC.

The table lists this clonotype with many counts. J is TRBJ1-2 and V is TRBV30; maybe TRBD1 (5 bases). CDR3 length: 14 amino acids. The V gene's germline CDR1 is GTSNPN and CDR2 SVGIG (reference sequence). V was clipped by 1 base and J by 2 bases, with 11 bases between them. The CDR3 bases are TGTGCCTGGAGTGCCCAGGGAGGAAACTATGGCTACACCTTC. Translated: CAWSAQGGNYGYTF.

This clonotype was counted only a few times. CDR3 nucleotides: TGTGCCAGCAGCTCCTTCTCAGGGGCTGGAAACACCATATATTTT. It is translated as CASSSFSGAGNTIYF. V usage is TRBV13 and J usage is TRBJ1-3, with D tentatively TRBD1 (6 bases). V was clipped by 4 bases and J by 2 bases, with 12 bases between them. CDR3 length equals 15 residues. Germline CDR1 and CDR2: PRHDT and FYEKMQ (reference sequence). Complete variable domain (other parts from reference TRBV13 and TRBJ1-3): AAGVIQSPRHLIKEKRETATLKCYPIPRHDTVYWYQQGPGQDPQFLISFYEKMQSDKGSIPDRFSAQQFSDYHSELNMSSLELGDSALYFCASSSFSGAGNTIYFGEGSWLTVV.

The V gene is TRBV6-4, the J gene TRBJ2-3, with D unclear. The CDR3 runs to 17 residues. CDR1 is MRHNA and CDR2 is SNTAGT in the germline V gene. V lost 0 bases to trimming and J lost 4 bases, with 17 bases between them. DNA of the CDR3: TGTGCCAGCAGTGACTCTATTGGCGGCCTCGACGCAGATACGCAGTATTTT. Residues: CASSDSIGGLDADTQYF.

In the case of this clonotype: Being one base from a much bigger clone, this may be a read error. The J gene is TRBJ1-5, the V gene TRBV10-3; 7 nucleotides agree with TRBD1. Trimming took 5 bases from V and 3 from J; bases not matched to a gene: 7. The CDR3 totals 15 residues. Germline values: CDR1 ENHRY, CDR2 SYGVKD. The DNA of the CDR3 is TGTGCCATCAGTCAACAGGGGTCATCCAATCAGCCCCAGCATTTT. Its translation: CAISQQGSSNQPQHF.

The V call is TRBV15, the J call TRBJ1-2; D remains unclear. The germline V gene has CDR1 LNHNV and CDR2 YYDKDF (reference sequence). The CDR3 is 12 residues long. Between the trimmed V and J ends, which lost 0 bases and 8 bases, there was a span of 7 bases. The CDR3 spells CATSRDSGGYTF. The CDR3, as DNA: TGTGCCACCAGCAGAGATTCGGGAGGCTACACCTTC.